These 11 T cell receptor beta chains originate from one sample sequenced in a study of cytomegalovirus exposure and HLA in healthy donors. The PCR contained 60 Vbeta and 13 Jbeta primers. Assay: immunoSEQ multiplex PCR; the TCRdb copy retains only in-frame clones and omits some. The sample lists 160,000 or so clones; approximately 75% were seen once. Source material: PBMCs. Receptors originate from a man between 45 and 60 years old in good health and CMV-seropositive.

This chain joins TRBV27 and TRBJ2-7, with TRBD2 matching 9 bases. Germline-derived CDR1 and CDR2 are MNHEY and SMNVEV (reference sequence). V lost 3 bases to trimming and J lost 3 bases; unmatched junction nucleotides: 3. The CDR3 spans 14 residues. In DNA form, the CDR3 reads TGTGCCAGCAGTTTGAGCGGGGGGAGCTACGAGCAGTACTTC. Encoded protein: CASSLSGGSYEQYF.

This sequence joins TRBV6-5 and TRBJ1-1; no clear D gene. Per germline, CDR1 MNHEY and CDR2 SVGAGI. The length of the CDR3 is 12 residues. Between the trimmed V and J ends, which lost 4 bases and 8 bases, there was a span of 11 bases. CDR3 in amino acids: CASSLALTEAFF. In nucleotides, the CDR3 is TGTGCCAGCAGTTTAGCGCTTACGGAAGCTTTCTTT.

The chain's CDR3 is CASSPGIRTEAFF. DNA for the CDR3: TGTGCCAGCAGCCCAGGGATTCGCACTGAAGCTTTCTTT. The chain carries TRBV5-6 and TRBJ1-1; possible D gene TRBD1, 5 bases. The CDR3 runs 13 residues. Germline V gene lookup returns CDR1 SGHDT and CDR2 YYEEEE. Trimming removed 4 bases from V and 4 bases from J, with 11 bases in between.

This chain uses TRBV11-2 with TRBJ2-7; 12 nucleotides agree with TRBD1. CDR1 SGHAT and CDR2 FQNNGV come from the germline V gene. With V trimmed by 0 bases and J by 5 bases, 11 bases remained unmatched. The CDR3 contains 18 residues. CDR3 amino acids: CASSLDSWDRGRRDEQYF. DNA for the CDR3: TGTGCCAGCAGCTTAGATTCTTGGGACAGGGGGCGCAGGGACGAGCAGTACTTC.

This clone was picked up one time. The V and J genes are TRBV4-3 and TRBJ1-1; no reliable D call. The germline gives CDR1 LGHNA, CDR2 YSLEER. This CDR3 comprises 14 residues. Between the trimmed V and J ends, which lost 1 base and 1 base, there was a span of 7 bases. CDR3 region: CASSQGPRNTEAFF. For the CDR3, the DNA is TGCGCCAGCAGCCAAGGGCCCCGGAACACTGAAGCTTTCTTT.

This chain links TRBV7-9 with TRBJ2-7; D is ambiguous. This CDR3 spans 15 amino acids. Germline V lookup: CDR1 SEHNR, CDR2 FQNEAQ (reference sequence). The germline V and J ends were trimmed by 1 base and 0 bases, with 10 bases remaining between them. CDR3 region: CASSLEWANSYEQYF. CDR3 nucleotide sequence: TGTGCCAGCAGCTTAGAGTGGGCTAACTCCTACGAGCAGTACTTC. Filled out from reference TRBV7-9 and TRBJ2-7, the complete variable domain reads DTGVSQNPRHKITKRGQNVTFRCDPISEHNRLYWYRQTLGQGPEFLTYFQNEAQLEKSRLLSDRFSAERPKGSFSTLEIQRTEQGDSAMYLCASSLEWANSYEQYFGPGTRLTVT.

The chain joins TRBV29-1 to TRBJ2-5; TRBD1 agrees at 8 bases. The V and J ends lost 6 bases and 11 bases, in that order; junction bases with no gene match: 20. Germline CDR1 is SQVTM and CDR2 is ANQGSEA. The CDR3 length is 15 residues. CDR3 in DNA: TGCAGCGTCTTCGCCACTTCAGGGGGCGCTTCCCAGCAGTACTTC. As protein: CSVFATSGGASQQYF.

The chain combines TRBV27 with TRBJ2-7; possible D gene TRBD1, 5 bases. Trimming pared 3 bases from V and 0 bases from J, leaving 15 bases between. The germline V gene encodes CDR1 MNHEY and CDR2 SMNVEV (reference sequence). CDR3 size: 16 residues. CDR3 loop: CASSFNQGSNSYEQYF. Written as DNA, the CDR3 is TGTGCCAGCAGTTTTAATCAGGGTTCAAACTCCTACGAGCAGTACTTC.

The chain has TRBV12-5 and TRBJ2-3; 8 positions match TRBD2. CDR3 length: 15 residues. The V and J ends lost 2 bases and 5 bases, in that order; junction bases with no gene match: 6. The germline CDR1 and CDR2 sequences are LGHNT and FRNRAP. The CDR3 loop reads CASGLNGGAGDTQYF. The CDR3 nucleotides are TGTGCTAGTGGTTTGAACGGGGGGGCGGGAGATACGCAGTATTTT.

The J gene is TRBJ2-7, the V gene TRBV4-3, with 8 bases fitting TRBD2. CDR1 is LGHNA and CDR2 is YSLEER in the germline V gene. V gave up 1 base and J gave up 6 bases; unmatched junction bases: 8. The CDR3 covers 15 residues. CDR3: CASSQVGPGGCEQYF. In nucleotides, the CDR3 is TGCGCCAGCAGCCAAGTGGGACCGGGAGGGTGCGAGCAGTACTTC.

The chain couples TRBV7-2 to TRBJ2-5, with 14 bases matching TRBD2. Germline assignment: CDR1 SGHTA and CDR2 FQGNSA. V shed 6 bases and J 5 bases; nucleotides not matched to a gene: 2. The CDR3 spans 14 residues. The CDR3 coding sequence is TGTGCCAGCAGACGGACTAGCGGGGGGGAGACCCAGTACTTC. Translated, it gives CASRRTSGGETQYF.